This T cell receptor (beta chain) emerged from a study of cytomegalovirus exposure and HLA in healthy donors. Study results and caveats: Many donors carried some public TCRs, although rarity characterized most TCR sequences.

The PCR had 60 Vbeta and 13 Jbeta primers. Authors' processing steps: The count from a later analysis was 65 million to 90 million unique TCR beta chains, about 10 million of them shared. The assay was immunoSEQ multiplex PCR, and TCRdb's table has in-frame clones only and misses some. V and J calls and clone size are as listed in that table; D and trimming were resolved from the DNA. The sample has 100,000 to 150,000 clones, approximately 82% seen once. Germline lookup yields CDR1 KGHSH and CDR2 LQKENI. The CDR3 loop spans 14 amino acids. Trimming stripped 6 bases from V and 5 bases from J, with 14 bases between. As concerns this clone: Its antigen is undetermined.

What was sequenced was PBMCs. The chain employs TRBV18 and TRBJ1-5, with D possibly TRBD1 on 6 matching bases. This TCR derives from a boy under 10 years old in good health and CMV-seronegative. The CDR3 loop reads CASSPGQNYQPQHF. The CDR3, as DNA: TGTGCCAGCTCGCCAGGACAGAACTATCAGCCCCAGCATTTT.